Following are 21 T cell receptor beta chains from one sample sequenced in a study of T cell repertoires in cytomegalovirus infection. One entry per CDR3 protein, called by TCRdb with MiXCR from the reads. This table has 65,000 to 95,000 distinct CDR3 sequences, around 3.4% appearing once. Source material: PBMCs. The origin of the receptors is a human donor in good health (CMV status not recorded). Some clones in this sample may be carry-over from other donors' samples.

This clonotype was counted at least ten times. This chain uses TRBV20-1 with TRBJ1-6, with TRBD1 matching 9 bases. The CDR3 totals 16 residues. Germline CDR1 and CDR2: DFQATT and SNEGSKA (reference sequence). After removal of 6 bases from V and 6 bases from J, the junction contained 12 bases not matched to a gene. CDR3 sequence: CSARDGTGFRNSPLHF. The CDR3 DNA reads as TGCAGTGCCAGGGACGGGACAGGGTTTCGTAATTCACCCCTCCACTTT.

The CDR3 loop reads CASSSGNVLTF. In DNA, the CDR3 is TGTGCCAGCAGCTCTGGAAACGTCCTGACTTTC. The chain employs TRBV7-3 and TRBJ2-6; D not certain. CDR1 and CDR2 from the germline V gene are SGHTA and FQGTGA. This CDR3 region has 11 residues. The V end lost 4 bases, the J end lost 10 bases, and 5 bases lay between the germline ends.

This clonotype was counted ten times or more. V usage is TRBV7-3 and J usage is TRBJ2-1; D possibly corresponds to TRBD2 (5 bases). The CDR3 runs 14 residues. The germline CDR1 and CDR2 sequences are SGHTA and FQGTGA. Trimming stripped 2 bases from V and 5 bases from J, with 10 bases between. Here the CDR3 reads CASSLLGVNNEQFF. The CDR3 DNA is TGTGCCAGCAGCTTACTGGGAGTCAACAATGAGCAGTTCTTC.

The table lists this clonotype with many counts. This chain connects TRBV7-9 to TRBJ1-4; D ambiguous. Germline V lookup: CDR1 SEHNR, CDR2 FQNEAQ (reference sequence). V shed 5 bases and J shed 7 bases, with 17 bases lying between them. The CDR3 has 15 amino acids. The CDR3 here is CASSPVEGYVEKLFF. In DNA form, the CDR3 reads TGTGCCAGCAGCCCAGTAGAGGGCTACGTTGAAAAACTGTTTTTT.

The sample holds many counts of this clonotype. The chain couples TRBV6-2 or TRBV6-3 to TRBJ2-3, with 10 bases fitting TRBD2. In germline, CDR1 is MNHEY, CDR2 SVGEGT. The length of the CDR3 is 16 residues. The J segment lost 1 base and the V segment lost 2 bases, leaving 3 bases of the junction unmatched. The CDR3 nucleotides read TGTGCCAGCAGTTACGGCCTAGCGGGGGGCACAGATACGCAGTATTTT. Its translation: CASSYGLAGGTDTQYF.

This clonotype was observed at least ten times. V gene TRBV7-2 combines with J gene TRBJ2-7; D is unclear. Per the germline V gene, CDR1 is SGHTA and CDR2 is FQGNSA. CDR3 length: 15 amino acids. V lost 2 bases to trimming and J lost 2 bases, with 13 bases between them. The CDR3 here is CASSLRSEKAYEQYF. The CDR3 DNA is TGTGCCAGCAGCTTAAGGTCGGAAAAGGCCTACGAGCAGTACTTC.

Many counts were recorded for this clonotype. CDR3 bases: TGTGCCAGCAGTGACACGGGACAGGGACAAGAAAAACTGTTTTTT. Protein product: CASSDTGQGQEKLFF. The V call is TRBV25-1, the J call TRBJ1-4, with 9 bases identical to TRBD1. J gave up 8 bases and V 3 bases, and 7 bases lay outside the gene matches. The CDR3 has 15 residues. Germline CDR1 MGHDK, CDR2 SYGVNS.

The table lists this clonotype with many counts. The rearrangement uses TRBV5-4 and TRBJ1-2, with 9 bases fitting TRBD1. V lost 1 base and J lost 4; bases outside the gene matches: 5. In germline, CDR1 is SGHNT, CDR2 YYREEE (reference sequence). The CDR3 is 15 amino acids. CDR3 DNA: TGTGCCAGCAGCTTGCGGGGACAGGGTACCTATGGCTACACCTTC. This gives the protein CASSLRGQGTYGYTF.

This clonotype was seen repeatedly, ten times or more. This chain uses TRBV6-2 or TRBV6-3 with TRBJ1-1; D possibly corresponds to TRBD1 (5 bases). V lost 7 bases and J 5 bases, leaving 17 bases between the germline ends. Germline V lookup: CDR1 MNHEY, CDR2 SVGEGT. CDR3 length: 14 residues. Here the CDR3 reads CASNSGGIWTEAFF. The DNA for the CDR3 is TGTGCCAGCAATTCCGGGGGGATTTGGACTGAAGCTTTCTTT.

This clonotype was counted at least ten times. The chain uses TRBV5-1 and TRBJ2-7; D remains unclear. The CDR3 runs 13 residues. The germline V gene encodes CDR1 SGHRS and CDR2 YFSETQ. V was pared by 0 bases and J by 2 bases, with 6 bases between. In DNA, the CDR3 is TGCGCCAGCAGCTTGGAAGATACCTACGAGCAGTACTTC. This encodes CASSLEDTYEQYF. The complete variable domain, with remaining parts taken from reference TRBV5-1 and TRBJ2-7, reads KAGVTQTPRYLIKTRGQQVTLSCSPISGHRSVSWYQQTPGQGLQFLFEYFSETQRNKGNFPGRFSGRQFSNSRSEMNVSTLELGDSALYLCASSLEDTYEQYFGPGTRLTVT.

This clonotype was picked up many times. In DNA form, the CDR3 reads TGTGCCACCGCCCTGGACAGCGGAAACACCATATATTTT. This sequence encodes CATALDSGNTIYF. The gene calls are TRBV2 and TRBJ1-3; D perhaps matches TRBD1 (6 bases). V shed 10 bases and J shed 4 bases, with 14 bases lying between them. Germline V gives CDR1 SNHLY, CDR2 FYNNEI. The CDR3 sequence is 13 residues long.

This clonotype was counted ten times or more. This chain connects TRBV7-2 to TRBJ1-2, with D uncertain. The CDR3 is 12 residues long. The germline CDR1 and CDR2 sequences are SGHTA and FQGNSA. Trimming left V 2 bases short and J 8 bases short, with 9 bases between. In DNA form, the CDR3 reads TGTGCCAGCAGCTTACAAGGGAGCGGCTACACCTTC. It translates to CASSLQGSGYTF.

This clonotype appeared many times. The chain has TRBV5-1 and TRBJ2-3; 13 nucleotides match TRBD2. The length of the CDR3 is 17 residues. CDR1 is SGHRS and CDR2 is YFSETQ in the germline V gene. Unmatched junction bases numbered 5, after V lost 4 bases and J lost 0 bases. This CDR3 is CASSPGLAGASTDTQYF. CDR3 in DNA: TGCGCCAGCAGCCCAGGACTAGCGGGGGCCAGCACAGATACGCAGTATTTT.

This clonotype was picked up many times. The rearrangement links TRBV7-9 to TRBJ1-6, with TRBD1 matching 7 bases. Germline assignment: CDR1 SEHNR and CDR2 FQNEAQ (reference sequence). The CDR3 is 14 residues long. With 5 bases clipped from V and 8 bases from J, the junction kept 6 bases outside the gene matches. The CDR3 sequence: CASSRDRVDSPLHF. The CDR3 DNA reads TGTGCCAGCAGCCGAGACAGGGTCGATTCACCCCTCCACTTT. Together with reference TRBV7-9 and TRBJ1-6, the CDR3 gives the full variable domain: DTGVSQNPRHKITKRGQNVTFRCDPISEHNRLYWYRQTLGQGPEFLTYFQNEAQLEKSRLLSDRFSAERPKGSFSTLEIQRTEQGDSAMYLCASSRDRVDSPLHFGNGTRLTVT.

This clonotype has a count of ten or more. V gene TRBV7-2 combines with J gene TRBJ2-5, with TRBD2 as a possible D gene (6 bases). Trimming took off 1 base at V and 5 bases at J, with 14 bases between the two ends. Per germline, CDR1 SGHTA and CDR2 FQGNSA. The length of the CDR3 is 15 residues. The CDR3 nucleotides read TGTGCCAGCAGCTTAGATTGGGCCGCGGGGGAGACCCAGTACTTC. It encodes CASSLDWAAGETQYF.

This clonotype has a count of ten or more. The V and J genes are TRBV7-8 and TRBJ1-3; TRBD1 might be the D (5 bases). This CDR3 comprises 13 residues. Trimming left V 3 bases short and J 7 bases short, with 10 bases between. From germline, CDR1 is SGHVS and CDR2 FQNEAQ. Written as DNA, the CDR3 is TGTGCCAGCAGCTTGCGGGGGTCTAACACCATATATTTT. This encodes CASSLRGSNTIYF.

This clonotype has ten or more counts. The chain is built from TRBV30 and TRBJ2-7; D call uncertain. CDR1 GTSNPN and CDR2 SVGIG come from the germline V gene (reference sequence). The V and J ends lost 1 base and 3 bases respectively, with 7 bases between them. The CDR3 sequence is 12 residues long. In nucleotides, the CDR3 is TGTGCCTGGAGTGACCCAGACTACGAGCAGTACTTC. Translated: CAWSDPDYEQYF. Full variable domain (rest looked up from reference TRBV30 and TRBJ2-7): SQTIHQWPATLVQPVGSPLSLECTVEGTSNPNLYWYRQAAGRGLQLLFYSVGIGQISSEVPQNLSASRPQDRQFILSSKKLLLSDSGFYLCAWSDPDYEQYFGPGTRLTVT.

This clonotype was counted many times. The genes are TRBV7-6 and TRBJ1-1; the D is unclear. The V end lost 6 bases, the J end lost 6 bases, and 14 bases lay between the germline ends. The CDR3 sequence is 13 residues long. CDR1 is SGHVS, CDR2 FNYEAQ, per germline. CDR3 bases: TGTGCCAGCAGGCACCCGTTGGCCCCTGAAGCTTTCTTT. Encoded protein: CASRHPLAPEAFF.

Sample share makes this clonotype medium-sized. The rearrangement links TRBV7-2 to TRBJ1-3, with D unresolved. The CDR3 is 15 residues long. Trimming took 5 bases from V and 6 from J, leaving 17 bases between them. Germline lookup yields CDR1 SGHTA and CDR2 FQGNSA. CDR3 nucleotide sequence: TGTGCCAGCAGCCCCCAAAGGGTCCAGGCAAACACCATATATTTT. Its translation is CASSPQRVQANTIYF.

This clonotype came up many times. The chain carries TRBV20-1 and TRBJ2-7; D not certain. The CDR3 contains 11 residues. CDR1 is DFQATT, CDR2 SNEGSKA, per germline (reference sequence). In DNA, the CDR3 is TGCAGGGCAGCCGGGCCATACGAGCAGTACTTC. Translated, it gives CRAAGPYEQYF.

At least ten counts were recorded for this clonotype. V usage is TRBV6-2 or TRBV6-3 and J usage is TRBJ1-1; no clear D. The V end lost 6 bases, the J end lost 4 bases, and 9 bases lay between the germline ends. This CDR3 comprises 12 residues. CDR1 is MNHEY, CDR2 SVGEGT, per germline. For the CDR3, the DNA is TGTGCCAGCAGGGGGATGGGCACTGAAGCTTTCTTT. Translated, it gives CASRGMGTEAFF.